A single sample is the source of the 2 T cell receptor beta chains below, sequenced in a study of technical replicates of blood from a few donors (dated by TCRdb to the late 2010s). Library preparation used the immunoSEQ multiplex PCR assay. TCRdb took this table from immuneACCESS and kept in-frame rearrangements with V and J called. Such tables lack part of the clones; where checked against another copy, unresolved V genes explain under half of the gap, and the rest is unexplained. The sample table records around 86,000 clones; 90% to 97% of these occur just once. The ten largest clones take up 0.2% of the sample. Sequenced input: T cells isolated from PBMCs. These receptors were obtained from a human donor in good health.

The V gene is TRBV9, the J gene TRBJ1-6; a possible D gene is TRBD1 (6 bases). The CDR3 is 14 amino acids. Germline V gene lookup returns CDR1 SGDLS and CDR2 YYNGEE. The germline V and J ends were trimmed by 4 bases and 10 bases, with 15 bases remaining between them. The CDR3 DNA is TGTGCCAGCAGCCCGACAGGTCCCGGATCACCCCTCCACTTT. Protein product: CASSPTGPGSPLHF.

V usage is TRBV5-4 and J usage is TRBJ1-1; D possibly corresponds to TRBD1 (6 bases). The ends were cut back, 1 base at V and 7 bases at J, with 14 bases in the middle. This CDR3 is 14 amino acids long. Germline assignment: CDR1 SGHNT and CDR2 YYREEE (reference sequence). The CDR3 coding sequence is TGTGCCAGCAGCTTGCGGGGGGGGGCTTTTGAAGCTTTCTTT. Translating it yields CASSLRGGAFEAFF. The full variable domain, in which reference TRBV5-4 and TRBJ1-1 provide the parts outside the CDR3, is ETGVTQSPTHLIKTRGQQVTLRCSSQSGHNTVSWYQQALGQGPQFIFQYYREEENGRGNFPPRFSGLQFPNYSSELNVNALELDDSALYLCASSLRGGAFEAFFGQGTRLTVV.